One and the same sample provided the 20 T cell receptor beta chains below, sequenced in a study of graft-versus-host responses after intestinal transplantation. These receptors' targets are unknown. Here immunoSEQ multiplex PCR was the method, and the copy in TCRdb shows in-frame clones only, minus some. The sample records roughly 69,000 clones, 85% to 95% being singletons. The sample in question was unstimulated CD8+ T cells sorted from spleen or lymph node cells, obtained before transplant. These receptors all stem from a human donor who was the organ donor for an intestinal transplant.

The CDR3 reads CASSLKRGRYNEQFF. CDR3 bases: TGCGCCAGCAGCTTGAAAAGGGGTCGGTACAATGAGCAGTTCTTC. The chain carries TRBV5-1 and TRBJ2-1; a possible D gene is TRBD1 (5 bases). CDR3 length equals 15 residues. Trimming shortened V by 1 base and J by 4 bases, and 12 bases separated the two germline ends. The germline gives CDR1 SGHRS, CDR2 YFSETQ.

The chain joins TRBV13 to TRBJ1-4; 8 nucleotides agree with TRBD1. The germline V gene encodes CDR1 PRHDT and CDR2 FYEKMQ (reference sequence). The CDR3 contains 17 residues. Unmatched junction bases numbered 11, after V lost 0 bases and J lost 8 bases. The CDR3 nucleotides read TGTGCCAGCAGCTTAGGCTTGGGCTCCGGGACAGGAGAAAAACTGTTTTTT. It specifies CASSLGLGSGTGEKLFF.

Comment on this clone: A junction boundary mismatches the germline segment, possibly from a read error. J is TRBJ2-7 and V is TRBV2; 7 bases align to TRBD2. The CDR3 is 16 residues long. Germline CDR1 is SNHLY and CDR2 is FYNNEI. In DNA, the CDR3 is TGTGCCAGCAGGGAAGGGTTTTCGGGAGGAAGCGACGAGCAGTACTTC. Protein sequence: CASREGFSGGSDEQYF.

V gene TRBV10-1 combines with J gene TRBJ2-2, with TRBD1 as a possible D gene (5 bases). The CDR3 extends over 15 amino acids. V lost 3 bases and J lost 3, with 11 bases in between. Germline values: CDR1 WNHNN, CDR2 SYGVQD (reference sequence). Here the CDR3 reads CASSDPGRDTGELFF. Here the CDR3 DNA reads TGCGCCAGCAGTGACCCTGGCAGGGACACCGGGGAGCTGTTTTTT.

This clone is a singleton in its sample. The chain combines TRBV19 with TRBJ2-7; D is perhaps TRBD2 (5 bases). CDR1 and CDR2 (germline): LNHDA, SQIVND (reference sequence). CDR3 length: 14 residues. V lost 6 bases and J lost 2, with 14 bases in between. DNA of the CDR3: TGTGCCAGTAGCCCTAGGGAGACCACCTACGAGCAGTACTTC. Residues: CASSPRETTYEQYF.

The rearrangement uses TRBV5-4 and TRBJ2-5; 12 nucleotides line up with TRBD2. The CDR3 is 17 residues long. In germline, CDR1 is SGHNT, CDR2 YYREEE (reference sequence). V was clipped by 3 bases and J by 5 bases; unmatched bases: 11. The CDR3 protein is CASSSGASGRAEETQYF. CDR3 DNA sequence: TGTGCCAGCAGCTCAGGGGCTAGCGGGAGGGCCGAGGAGACCCAGTACTTC.

The chain links TRBV5-6 to TRBJ2-1, with 8 bases lining up with TRBD2. Germline assignment: CDR1 SGHDT and CDR2 YYEEEE. V lost 4 bases to trimming and J lost 7 bases; unmatched junction nucleotides: 4. The CDR3 runs 13 residues. The CDR3 region is CASSPGLGNEQFF. The CDR3 nucleotides read TGTGCCAGCAGCCCGGGACTAGGAAATGAGCAGTTCTTC.

The CDR3 protein is CACRQGYEQYF. CDR3 in DNA: TGTGCCTGTCGACAGGGATACGAGCAGTACTTC. The rearrangement joins TRBV30 to TRBJ2-7, with 7 bases matching TRBD1. With 6 bases clipped from V and 4 bases from J, the junction kept 3 bases outside the gene matches. The CDR3 has 11 amino acids. Germline CDR1 and CDR2: GTSNPN and SVGIG (reference sequence). Filled out from reference TRBV30 and TRBJ2-7, the complete variable domain reads SQTIHQWPATLVQPVGSPLSLECTVEGTSNPNLYWYRQAAGRGLQLLFYSVGIGQISSEVPQNLSASRPQDRQFILSSKKLLLSDSGFYLCACRQGYEQYFGPGTRLTVT.

The chain couples TRBV6-4 to TRBJ2-1; 7 nucleotides agree with TRBD1. The CDR3 runs 16 residues. V trimming: 5 bases; J trimming: 2 bases; junction bases outside the gene matches: 9. Looked up from germline, CDR1 is MRHNA and CDR2 is SNTAGT. The CDR3 spells CASSLRGNPAYNEQFF. The CDR3, as DNA: TGTGCCAGCAGTCTCAGGGGGAATCCGGCCTACAATGAGCAGTTCTTC.

The V and J genes are TRBV5-1 and TRBJ2-7, with 9 bases identical to TRBD1. J lost 0 bases, V lost 0 bases, and 1 base had no gene match. Germline-derived CDR1 and CDR2 are SGHRS and YFSETQ. The CDR3 covers 15 residues. The CDR3 spells CASSLADRGSYEQYF. CDR3 coding DNA: TGCGCCAGCAGCTTGGCGGACAGGGGCTCCTACGAGCAGTACTTC.

The genes are TRBV9 and TRBJ2-7; 9 nucleotides align to TRBD2. Germline assignment: CDR1 SGDLS and CDR2 YYNGEE. The V segment lost 4 bases and the J segment 4 bases; nucleotides outside the gene matches: 9. The length of the CDR3 is 15 residues. Written as DNA, the CDR3 is TGTGCCAGCAGCTCCGACGGGACTAGCACGTACGAGCAGTACTTC. Its protein product is CASSSDGTSTYEQYF.

This chain connects TRBV4-1 to TRBJ2-2; no clear D. This CDR3 region has 17 residues. V lost 4 bases and J 0 bases, leaving 15 bases between the germline ends. Germline-derived CDR1 and CDR2 are MGHRA and YSYEKL. The CDR3: CASSPAEVAANTGELFF. CDR3 nucleotides: TGCGCCAGCAGCCCCGCCGAGGTGGCGGCGAACACCGGGGAGCTGTTTTTT.

The chain carries TRBV7-9 and TRBJ2-2; D gene uncertain. CDR1 SEHNR and CDR2 FQNEAQ come from the germline V gene (reference sequence). Deletions cut 2 bases from V and 0 bases from J, with 7 bases between. CDR3 length: 15 amino acids. CDR3 nucleotides: TGTGCCAGCAGCTTAACGCCAGCGAACACCGGGGAGCTGTTTTTT. Translating it yields CASSLTPANTGELFF.

This rearrangement joins TRBV5-1 to TRBJ2-7; 7 positions agree with TRBD2. The CDR3 totals 15 residues. Unmatched junction bases numbered 6, after V lost 2 bases and J lost 1 base. The germline gives CDR1 SGHRS, CDR2 YFSETQ. The CDR3 region is CASSFLGGNSYEQYF. In nucleotides, the CDR3 is TGCGCCAGCAGCTTCTTGGGGGGGAATTCCTACGAGCAGTACTTC.

V gene TRBV10-2 combines with J gene TRBJ1-4; D is unresolved. The CDR3 has 14 amino acids. The germline gives CDR1 WSHSY, CDR2 SAAADI. V was shortened by 3 bases and J by 4 bases, with 9 bases between the two germline ends. The CDR3: CASSDWAINEKLFF. Written as DNA, the CDR3 is TGCGCCAGCAGTGACTGGGCAATTAATGAAAAACTGTTTTTT.

J is TRBJ2-1 and V is TRBV10-1, with D uncertain. V lost 1 base and J lost 9, with 10 bases in between. The germline gives CDR1 WNHNN, CDR2 SYGVQD (reference sequence). CDR3 length: 13 residues. This chain's CDR3 is CASSEFKRSEQFF. The CDR3, as DNA: TGCGCCAGCAGTGAGTTTAAGAGGAGTGAGCAGTTCTTC.

The rearrangement links TRBV4-2 to TRBJ2-7, with D possibly TRBD2 on 6 matching bases. V was shortened by 0 bases and J by 0 bases, with 9 bases between the two germline ends. CDR1 is LGHNA and CDR2 is YNFKEQ in the germline V gene. The CDR3 spans 15 residues. DNA of the CDR3: TGTGCCAGCAGCCAAGAACCGGGACTCTCCTACGAGCAGTACTTC. It specifies CASSQEPGLSYEQYF.

The rearrangement links TRBV19 to TRBJ2-2; the match to TRBD1 covers 7 bases. Germline-derived CDR1 and CDR2 are LNHDA and SQIVND (reference sequence). Unmatched junction bases numbered 2, after V lost 1 base and J lost 3 bases. The CDR3 runs to 15 residues. The CDR3 protein is CASSIGDRDTGELFF. The CDR3 region has the DNA TGTGCCAGTAGTATAGGGGACAGAGACACCGGGGAGCTGTTTTTT.

This chain joins TRBV7-2 and TRBJ2-7, with 7 bases lining up with TRBD2. This CDR3 is built from 15 residues. Trimming took 5 bases from V and 2 from J; bases not matched to a gene: 9. CDR1 and CDR2 (germline): SGHTA, FQGNSA. CDR3 DNA sequence: TGTGCCAGCAGCCGATGGACTAGAAAAGCCTACGAGCAGTACTTC. It yields the protein CASSRWTRKAYEQYF.

This rearrangement joins TRBV19 to TRBJ2-5; possibly TRBD1 for D (5 bases). The CDR3 consists of 14 residues. The V gene lost 6 bases and the J gene lost 5 bases, with 16 bases spanning the gap. Per the germline V gene, CDR1 is LNHDA and CDR2 is SQIVND (reference sequence). Here the CDR3 reads CASRPAGYAETQYF. The CDR3 nucleotides are TGTGCCAGTAGACCGGCAGGGTACGCGGAGACCCAGTACTTC. Full variable domain (rest looked up from reference TRBV19 and TRBJ2-5): DGGITQSPKYLFRKEGQNVTLSCEQNLNHDAMYWYRQDPGQGLRLIYYSQIVNDFQKGDIAEGYSVSREKKESFPLTVTSAQKNPTAFYLCASRPAGYAETQYFGPGTRLLVL.